A single sample is the source of the 26 T cell receptor beta chains below, sequenced in a study of human T cells and chemical hapten exposure. Time point here: patch test 1, 2 weeks after DPC sensitization. Treatment reported: therapeutic diphenylcyclopropenone sensitization with weekly scalp DPC. RNA extraction used unfractionated whole blood as the source of total RNA. TCRdb passed the RACE reads through MiXCR, listing each CDR3 protein once. Among over 50,000 distinct CDR3 sequences, about 10% were seen once, and the ten largest hold approximately 1.8%. The sequencing used whole blood, collected in connection with sensitization to the hapten diphenylcyclopropenone (DPC). The source is a woman between 40 and 50 years old with alopecia areata. Some clones in this sample may be carry-over from other donors' samples.

This clonotype was recorded many times. The CDR3 bases are TGCGCCAGCAGTACGCGGGGAGGCGACCAGCCCCAGCATTTT. It specifies CASSTRGGDQPQHF. The rearrangement uses TRBV10-2 and TRBJ1-5; D remains ambiguous. The ends were cut back, 5 bases at V and 7 bases at J, with 15 bases in the middle. The CDR3 has 14 amino acids. CDR1 is WSHSY, CDR2 SAAADI, per germline.

This clonotype was detected many times. This CDR3 is CASSPPIPPSRRSSYNEQFF. The CDR3 DNA reads TGTGCCAGCAGCCCTCCAATACCCCCGAGTAGGAGGAGCTCCTACAATGAGCAGTTCTTC. This chain links TRBV7-9 with TRBJ2-1; maybe TRBD2 (5 bases). Between the trimmed V and J ends, which lost 5 bases and 0 bases, there was a span of 26 bases. The CDR3 covers 20 residues. The germline gives CDR1 SEHNR, CDR2 FQNEAQ (reference sequence).

On this clonotype itself: At one end the junction does not follow the germline gene, possibly because of a read error. The chain couples TRBV28 to TRBJ2-7, with D unclear. CDR3 length equals 11 residues. Germline loops: CDR1 MDHEN, CDR2 SYDVKM. CDR3 in DNA: TGTGCCAGCAGTTTATACGGATTCTTTCTATTC. It codes for CASSLYGFFLF.

The chain links TRBV28 to TRBJ2-5, with D perhaps TRBD1 (5 bases). The CDR3 extends over 15 amino acids. The germline V gene has CDR1 MDHEN and CDR2 SYDVKM. V was shortened by 4 bases and J by 4 bases, with 16 bases between the two germline ends. The CDR3 DNA reads TGTGCCAGCAGTTCCGACCTAGGGGTCCCAGAGACCCAGTACTTC. This gives the protein CASSSDLGVPETQYF.

This clonotype was detected many times. The chain joins TRBV4-3 to TRBJ2-7, with D perhaps TRBD2 (5 bases). This CDR3 region has 15 residues. V was clipped by 0 bases and J by 2 bases, with 11 bases between them. Germline-derived CDR1 and CDR2 are LGHNA and YSLEER. CDR3 DNA: TGCGCCAGCAGCCAAGATACTTCGGGGACCTACGAGCAGTACTTC. Protein product: CASSQDTSGTYEQYF.

The rearrangement joins TRBV7-3 to TRBJ2-2, with D hard to call. The CDR3 consists of 15 residues. The germline gives CDR1 SGHTA, CDR2 FQGTGA. V gave up 5 bases and J gave up 6 bases, with 16 bases separating them. The CDR3 DNA sequence: TGTGCCAGCAGCCGGACGCCCACTCGACCCGGGGAGCTGTTTTTT. Its translation: CASSRTPTRPGELFF.

This clonotype was observed many times. The rearrangement joins TRBV6-6 to TRBJ2-5, with 10 nucleotides matching TRBD2. This CDR3 spans 14 amino acids. CDR1 is MNHNY, CDR2 SVGAGI, per germline (reference sequence). The V and J ends lost 6 bases and 4 bases, in that order; junction bases with no gene match: 5. CDR3 region: CASRLAGVLETQYF. For the CDR3, the DNA is TGTGCCAGCAGGCTAGCGGGAGTTCTAGAGACCCAGTACTTC.

This clonotype was detected ten times or more. The gene calls are TRBV12-3 or TRBV12-4 and TRBJ1-2; no definite D call. CDR3 length: 14 residues. V was clipped by 7 bases and J by 4 bases, with 16 bases between them. The CDR3 here is CASTPTEIRYGYTF. In DNA, the CDR3 is TGTGCCAGCACCCCCACTGAAATTCGCTATGGCTACACCTTC.

This clonotype was picked up many times. The rearrangement links TRBV10-3 to TRBJ1-1; D gene unclear. Between the trimmed V and J ends, which lost 3 bases and 3 bases, there was a span of 14 bases. Germline V gene sequence: CDR1 ENHRY, CDR2 SYGVKD. The CDR3 has 15 residues. CDR3 sequence (DNA): TGTGCCATCAGTGATGTGGTGGGGATACACACTGAAGCTTTCTTT. Translating it yields CAISDVVGIHTEAFF.

This clonotype occurred many times. The chain carries TRBV10-2 and TRBJ2-2; 7 bases agree with TRBD1. The CDR3 consists of 15 residues. Trimming removed 10 bases from V and 4 bases from J; junction bases left unmatched: 12. Germline-derived CDR1 and CDR2 are WSHSY and SAAADI. DNA of the CDR3: TGCGCCACCCGGGACAGCGCGAAGCTCACCGGGGAGCTGTTTTTT. Protein: CATRDSAKLTGELFF.

The chain links TRBV11-2 to TRBJ2-7; D may be TRBD1 (7 bases). The V and J ends lost 0 bases and 4 bases respectively, with 13 bases between them. The CDR3 runs to 15 residues. Germline V gene data show CDR1 as SGHAT and CDR2 as FQNNGV. The CDR3 protein is CASSLEDGGQYEQYF. The CDR3 DNA sequence: TGTGCCAGCAGCTTAGAGGACGGGGGACAGTACGAGCAGTACTTC.

This clonotype turned up a few times. The chain joins TRBV10-1 to TRBJ2-7; D is unresolved. The germline V gene encodes CDR1 WNHNN and CDR2 SYGVQD (reference sequence). V was cut by 6 bases and J by 4 bases, with 7 bases left in between. The CDR3 consists of 11 residues. The CDR3 DNA sequence: TGCGCCAGCAGCAACAGTTACGAGCAGTACTTC. Amino acids: CASSNSYEQYF.

The V and J genes are TRBV7-3 and TRBJ2-2, with D perhaps TRBD1 (6 bases). With 0 bases removed from V and 7 bases from J, the gap between germline ends came to 12 bases. The CDR3 spans 15 residues. Germline V gene data show CDR1 as SGHTA and CDR2 as FQGTGA. The DNA of the CDR3 is TGTGCCAGCAGCTTAACGAGCCAGGGGATCGGGGAGCTGTTTTTT. It is translated as CASSLTSQGIGELFF.

This clonotype was observed a few times. V usage is TRBV29-1 and J usage is TRBJ2-5, with D possibly TRBD1 on 6 matching bases. The germline gives CDR1 SQVTM, CDR2 ANQGSEA. This CDR3 contains 12 residues. V lost 6 bases and J lost 2, with 10 bases in between. The CDR3 nucleotides read TGCAGCGTCGTAAGGGGGCAAGAGACCCAGTACTTC. Amino acid sequence: CSVVRGQETQYF.

This chain links TRBV4-1 with TRBJ2-5; D is uncertain. Deletions cut 0 bases from V and 3 bases from J, with 5 bases between. This CDR3 region has 13 residues. Germline CDR1 MGHRA, CDR2 YSYEKL. CDR3 in DNA: TGCGCCAGCAGCCAAGAGATCGAAGAGACCCAGTACTTC. It translates to CASSQEIEETQYF.

This clonotype showed up just a few times. The chain has TRBV15 and TRBJ1-4; no clear D gene. V gave up 0 bases and J gave up 4 bases, with 6 bases separating them. In germline, CDR1 is LNHNV, CDR2 YYDKDF (reference sequence). The CDR3 runs 14 residues. In DNA form, the CDR3 reads TGTGCCACCAGCAGAGATCGTCATAATGAAAAACTGTTTTTT. Its protein is CATSRDRHNEKLFF.

This clonotype came up a few times. V gene TRBV9 combines with J gene TRBJ1-1; the D is unclear. CDR1 SGDLS and CDR2 YYNGEE come from the germline V gene. V dropped 0 bases and J dropped 7 bases, with 7 bases sitting between them. The CDR3 loop spans 12 amino acids. The CDR3 loop is CASSVELGEAFF. In nucleotides, the CDR3 is TGTGCCAGCAGCGTAGAGCTGGGTGAAGCTTTCTTT.

This clonotype was observed a handful of times. CDR3 nucleotide sequence: TGCGCCAGCAGCTCCCACAGGGAGTCCTACGAGCAGTACTTC. Its protein product is CASSSHRESYEQYF. The chain joins TRBV5-1 to TRBJ2-7; tentatively, D is TRBD1 (6 bases). Per germline, CDR1 SGHRS and CDR2 YFSETQ. V was cut by 3 bases and J by 1 base, with 11 bases left in between. The CDR3 sequence is 14 residues long.

This clonotype was seen repeatedly, ten times or more. The chain couples TRBV12-3 or TRBV12-4 to TRBJ2-5; D is uncertain. V lost 2 bases, J lost 3 bases, and 7 bases lay in between. The CDR3 runs 13 residues. The CDR3 DNA reads as TGTGCCAGCAGTTTACCTACGGAAGAGACCCAGTACTTC. Amino acid sequence: CASSLPTEETQYF.

This chain joins TRBV28 and TRBJ2-3; 8 nucleotides align to TRBD2. The junction had 10 bases not matched to a gene; V was cut back by 5 bases and J by 6 bases. Germline loops: CDR1 MDHEN, CDR2 SYDVKM. There are 15 residues in the CDR3. CDR3 DNA: TGTGCCAGCAGTCCCCCCGGCGGGAGGTTCGATACGCAGTATTTT. Its protein product is CASSPPGGRFDTQYF.

This clonotype has just a few counts. CDR3 sequence (DNA): TGCAGTGCTAGAAAATTTGTGGTCCTGGCGCGGGAGCAGTACTTC. Protein sequence: CSARKFVVLAREQYF. The chain is built from TRBV20-1 and TRBJ2-7, with unresolved D. The CDR3 runs 15 residues. Germline values: CDR1 DFQATT, CDR2 SNEGSKA (reference sequence). The V end lost 2 bases, the J end lost 7 bases, and 21 bases lay between the germline ends.

The chain carries TRBV10-3 and TRBJ1-1, with D hard to call. Germline V gene lookup returns CDR1 ENHRY and CDR2 SYGVKD. The CDR3 loop spans 14 amino acids. The V end was cut by 3 bases, the J end by 0 bases, with 8 bases between. CDR3: CAISEGRLNTEAFF. The CDR3 DNA sequence: TGTGCCATCAGTGAAGGGCGGTTGAACACTGAAGCTTTCTTT.

V and J are TRBV10-3 and TRBJ1-3; 7 bases match TRBD1. Looked up from germline, CDR1 is ENHRY and CDR2 is SYGVKD. V gave up 5 bases and J gave up 1 base; unmatched junction bases: 11. This CDR3 spans 17 amino acids. The CDR3: CAISQGDRALSGNTIYF. The CDR3 DNA reads as TGTGCCATCAGTCAAGGAGACAGGGCGCTATCTGGAAACACCATATATTTT.

This clonotype was seen a few times. J is TRBJ2-7 and V is TRBV29-1; D uncertain. This CDR3 has 13 residues. Deletions cut 0 bases from V and 3 bases from J, with 9 bases between. CDR1 SQVTM and CDR2 ANQGSEA come from the germline V gene. The CDR3 loop reads CSVEDQTHYEQYF. The CDR3 coding sequence is TGCAGCGTTGAAGACCAGACACACTACGAGCAGTACTTC.

There are many counts of this clonotype. The chain couples TRBV10-3 to TRBJ1-5; D remains ambiguous. The V end was cut by 0 bases, the J end by 7 bases, with 4 bases between. CDR1 and CDR2 from the germline V gene are ENHRY and SYGVKD. The CDR3 is made up of 12 amino acids. DNA for the CDR3: TGTGCCATCAGTGAGTCGGCCCAGCCCCAGCATTTT. Residues: CAISESAQPQHF.

This clonotype was counted at least ten times. The rearrangement uses TRBV2 and TRBJ2-7; D may be TRBD1 (5 bases). Trimming left V 3 bases short and J 2 bases short, with 11 bases between. Per germline, CDR1 SNHLY and CDR2 FYNNEI. The CDR3 totals 14 residues. The CDR3 DNA reads as TGTGCCAGCAGTGATCAGCTGGGGCCCTACGAGCAGTACTTC. Translation gives CASSDQLGPYEQYF.